One sample yielded the 20 T cell receptor beta chains listed below, sequenced in a study of blood T cell repertoires in COVID-19. Profiling relied on immunoSEQ multiplex PCR, and the TCRdb table lists in-frame clones only, not all of them. The sample lists 300,000 to 400,000 clones; 80% to 90% were seen once. The sequenced sample was PBMCs or T cells enriched from blood (not recorded which). The receptor set was obtained from a middle-aged woman with acute COVID-19.

V usage is TRBV7-2 and J usage is TRBJ2-7, with a tentative D call TRBD2 (5 bases). The CDR3 is made up of 15 amino acids. Between the trimmed V and J ends, which lost 5 bases and 0 bases, there was a span of 14 bases. Germline V CDR1 and CDR2: SGHTA, FQGNSA. The DNA of the CDR3 is TGTGCCAGCAGCCCAAGAACGGGGTCCTCCTACGAGCAGTACTTC. As protein: CASSPRTGSSYEQYF.

This chain's CDR3 is CASSPKEQGAGYGYTF. Written as DNA, the CDR3 is TGCGCCAGCAGCCCGAAGGAACAGGGGGCTGGTTATGGCTACACCTTC. The chain joins TRBV4-3 to TRBJ1-2; 9 bases are shared with TRBD1. V lost 4 bases and J lost 5; bases outside the gene matches: 11. The length of the CDR3 is 16 residues. CDR1 is LGHNA, CDR2 YSLEER, per germline.

V usage is TRBV29-1 and J usage is TRBJ2-7; weak D call: TRBD1 (6 bases). V was shortened by 6 bases and J by 6 bases, with 9 bases between the two germline ends. The CDR3 has 10 amino acids. CDR1 SQVTM and CDR2 ANQGSEA come from the germline V gene. CDR3 DNA sequence: TGCAGCGTGGGGACATCCGAGCAGTACTTC. Protein: CSVGTSEQYF.

This chain joins TRBV7-9 and TRBJ1-2; D remains ambiguous. Trimming took 1 base from V and 0 from J, leaving 12 bases between them. The germline gives CDR1 SEHNR, CDR2 FQNEAQ (reference sequence). The CDR3 totals 16 residues. CDR3 sequence: CASSLGLGYSNYGYTF. In DNA form, the CDR3 reads TGTGCCAGCAGCTTAGGTCTCGGGTACTCTAACTATGGCTACACCTTC.

This clone was observed a few times. The chain carries TRBV10-3 and TRBJ2-3, with 8 bases aligning to TRBD1. The CDR3 totals 14 residues. Looked up from germline, CDR1 is ENHRY and CDR2 is SYGVKD. Trimming at V came to 9 bases and at J to 2 bases, leaving 7 bases not matched to a gene. As DNA, the CDR3 is TGTGCCATAAGGAAGGACAGGGCCACAGATACGCAGTATTTT. Its protein is CAIRKDRATDTQYF.

This chain connects TRBV6-5 to TRBJ1-2, with D uncertain. The germline V gene has CDR1 MNHEY and CDR2 SVGAGI. The ends were cut back, 2 bases at V and 2 bases at J, with 9 bases in the middle. This CDR3 is built from 14 residues. CDR3 amino acids: CASSYHGVNYGYTF. The CDR3 region has the DNA TGTGCCAGCAGTTACCACGGGGTGAACTATGGCTACACCTTC.

This chain joins TRBV7-2 and TRBJ2-5; 10 bases agree with TRBD2. The V gene end was trimmed by 1 base and the J gene end by 5 bases; junction bases not matched to a gene: 7. The CDR3 loop spans 16 amino acids. The germline CDR1 and CDR2 sequences are SGHTA and FQGNSA. The CDR3 DNA reads as TGTGCCAGCAGCTTAGTGCCACCAGCGGGGGGGGAGACCCAGTACTTC. It encodes CASSLVPPAGGETQYF.

This chain joins TRBV28 and TRBJ1-5, with a weak D call TRBD1 (5 bases). The V end lost 2 bases, the J end lost 2 bases, and 10 bases lay between the germline ends. The CDR3 has 15 residues. CDR1 is MDHEN, CDR2 SYDVKM, per germline. CDR3 in amino acids: CASSLRGSGNQPQHF. The CDR3 nucleotides read TGTGCCAGCAGTTTAAGGGGATCGGGCAATCAGCCCCAGCATTTT.

The chain employs TRBV3-1 (or the pseudogene TRBV3-2) and TRBJ2-7; TRBD2 aligns across 9 bases. This CDR3 is built from 14 residues. Germline lookup yields CDR1 LGHDT and CDR2 YNNKEL (reference sequence). V dropped 2 bases and J dropped 5; count of bases not matched to a gene: 4. CDR3 nucleotides: TGTGCCAGCAGCCAATTGGCGGGGGGGGACGAGCAGTACTTC. It codes for CASSQLAGGDEQYF.

This chain connects TRBV4-1 to TRBJ2-7; D might be TRBD1 (6 bases). Germline CDR1 MGHRA, CDR2 YSYEKL. The V end lost 3 bases, the J end lost 3 bases, and 12 bases lay between the germline ends. The CDR3 has 14 amino acids. Here the CDR3 reads CASSQDSIYYEQYF. Written as DNA, the CDR3 is TGCGCCAGCAGCCAGGACAGTATTTACTACGAGCAGTACTTC.

The chain carries TRBV5-1 and TRBJ2-2, with TRBD1 matching 7 bases. The CDR3 is made up of 15 amino acids. Germline values: CDR1 SGHRS, CDR2 YFSETQ. Trimming at V came to 1 base and at J to 2 bases, leaving 2 bases not matched to a gene. The CDR3 DNA sequence: TGCGCCAGCAGCTTGAGACAGGGAAACACCGGGGAGCTGTTTTTT. This translates into CASSLRQGNTGELFF.

The chain employs TRBV15 and TRBJ2-6; TRBD1 aligns across 7 bases. Unmatched junction bases numbered 9, after V lost 7 bases and J lost 0 bases. This CDR3 has 17 residues. Germline V gene lookup returns CDR1 LNHNV and CDR2 YYDKDF (reference sequence). The chain's CDR3 is CATKWDSIGSGANVLTF. CDR3 in DNA: TGTGCCACCAAGTGGGACAGTATCGGCTCTGGGGCCAACGTCCTGACTTTC.

This clone occurred once. The rearrangement uses TRBV7-9 and TRBJ1-4; 11 bases match TRBD1. The CDR3 totals 20 residues. V dropped 5 bases and J dropped 0; count of bases not matched to a gene: 14. The V gene's germline CDR1 is SEHNR and CDR2 FQNEAQ (reference sequence). The CDR3 reads CASSRWTGGFQEATNEKLFF. CDR3 nucleotide sequence: TGTGCCAGCAGCAGGTGGACAGGGGGCTTTCAAGAGGCAACTAATGAAAAACTGTTTTTT. Complete variable domain (other parts from reference TRBV7-9 and TRBJ1-4): DTGVSQNPRHKITKRGQNVTFRCDPISEHNRLYWYRQTLGQGPEFLTYFQNEAQLEKSRLLSDRFSAERPKGSFSTLEIQRTEQGDSAMYLCASSRWTGGFQEATNEKLFFGSGTQLSVL.

CDR3 in amino acids: CASSATVSGNTIYF. The CDR3 nucleotides read TGTGCCAGCAGTGCGACAGTCTCTGGAAACACCATATATTTT. The chain employs TRBV6-2 or TRBV6-3 and TRBJ1-3, with a weak D call TRBD1 (5 bases). The CDR3 has 14 residues. Trimming pared 5 bases from V and 0 bases from J, leaving 8 bases between. Germline CDR1 MNHEY, CDR2 SVGEGT.

The CDR3 sequence is CASSLGRGGEQFF. Written as DNA, the CDR3 is TGTGCCAGCAGCTTAGGTCGGGGAGGTGAGCAGTTCTTC. V and J are TRBV7-2 and TRBJ2-1, with a weak D call TRBD2 (6 bases). Germline values: CDR1 SGHTA, CDR2 FQGNSA. V was shortened by 1 base and J by 9 bases, with 10 bases between the two germline ends. This CDR3 comprises 13 residues.

The chain combines TRBV19 with TRBJ1-1, with 8 bases that match TRBD1. V lost 4 bases to trimming and J lost 4 bases; unmatched junction nucleotides: 8. This CDR3 has 15 amino acids. Germline values: CDR1 LNHDA, CDR2 SQIVND (reference sequence). CDR3 sequence (DNA): TGTGCCAGTAGTACCCAGGACAGGGTGCGCACTGAAGCTTTCTTT. It translates to CASSTQDRVRTEAFF.

The chain recombines TRBV4-3 with TRBJ1-1; 10 bases fit TRBD1. The CDR3 length is 18 residues. With V trimmed by 4 bases and J by 1 base, 12 bases remained unmatched. CDR1 LGHNA and CDR2 YSLEER come from the germline V gene. CDR3 residues: CASSRGTGAGEKNTEAFF. The CDR3 DNA reads as TGCGCCAGCAGCCGAGGGACAGGGGCAGGGGAAAAGAACACTGAAGCTTTCTTT.

In nucleotides, the CDR3 is TGTGCCAGCAGCGTAAACAGGGACGGCACTGAAGCTTTCTTT. Translating it yields CASSVNRDGTEAFF. The rearrangement joins TRBV9 to TRBJ1-1; D perhaps matches TRBD1 (6 bases). V lost 1 base, J lost 4 bases, and 11 bases lay in between. CDR1 SGDLS and CDR2 YYNGEE come from the germline V gene. This CDR3 is built from 14 residues.

The chain links TRBV19 to TRBJ2-3; the D gene is possibly TRBD1 (5 bases). V lost 5 bases, J lost 3 bases, and 15 bases lay in between. This CDR3 is built from 15 residues. CDR1 and CDR2 from the germline V gene are LNHDA and SQIVND (reference sequence). This CDR3 reads CASSPTEAHTDTQYF. The CDR3 coding sequence is TGTGCCAGTAGTCCGACAGAAGCACATACAGATACGCAGTATTTT.

This clone was picked up many times. This sequence joins TRBV28 and TRBJ1-1; TRBD1 agrees at 8 bases. This CDR3 contains 15 residues. From germline, CDR1 is MDHEN and CDR2 SYDVKM. With V trimmed by 7 bases and J by 1 base, 8 bases remained unmatched. The CDR3: CASTRTGLSNTEAFF. The CDR3, as DNA: TGTGCCAGCACCCGGACAGGGCTGTCGAACACTGAAGCTTTCTTT. The whole variable domain, filled in from reference TRBV28 and TRBJ1-1, reads DVKVTQSSRYLVKRTGEKVFLECVQDMDHENMFWYRQDPGLGLRLIYFSYDVKMKEKGDIPEGYSVSREKKERFSLILESASTNQTSMYLCASTRTGLSNTEAFFGQGTRLTVV.